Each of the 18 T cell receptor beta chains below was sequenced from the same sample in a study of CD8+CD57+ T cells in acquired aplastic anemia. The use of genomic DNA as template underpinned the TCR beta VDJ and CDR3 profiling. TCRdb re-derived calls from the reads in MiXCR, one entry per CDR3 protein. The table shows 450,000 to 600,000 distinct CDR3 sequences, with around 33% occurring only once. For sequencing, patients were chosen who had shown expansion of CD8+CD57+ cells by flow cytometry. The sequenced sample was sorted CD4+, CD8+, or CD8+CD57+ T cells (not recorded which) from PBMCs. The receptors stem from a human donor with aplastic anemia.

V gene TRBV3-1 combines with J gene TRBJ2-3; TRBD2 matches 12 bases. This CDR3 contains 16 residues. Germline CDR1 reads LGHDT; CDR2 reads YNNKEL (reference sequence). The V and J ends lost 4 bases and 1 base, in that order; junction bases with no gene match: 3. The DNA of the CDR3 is TGTGCCAGCAGCCTCCGACTAGCGGGGGGCACAGATACGCAGTATTTT. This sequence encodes CASSLRLAGGTDTQYF.

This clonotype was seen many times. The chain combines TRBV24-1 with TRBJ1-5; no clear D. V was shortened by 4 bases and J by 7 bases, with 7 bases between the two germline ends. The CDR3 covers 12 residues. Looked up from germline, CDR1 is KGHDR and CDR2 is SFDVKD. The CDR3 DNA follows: TGTGCCACCAGTGACCCGGCCCAGCCCCAGCATTTT. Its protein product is CATSDPAQPQHF.

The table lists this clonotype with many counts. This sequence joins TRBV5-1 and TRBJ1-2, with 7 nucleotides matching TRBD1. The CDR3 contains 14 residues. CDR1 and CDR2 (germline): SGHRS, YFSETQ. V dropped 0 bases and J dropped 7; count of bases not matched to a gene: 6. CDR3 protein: CASSLGQGGTGYTF. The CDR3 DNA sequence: TGCGCCAGCAGCTTGGGACAGGGTGGTACTGGCTACACCTTC.

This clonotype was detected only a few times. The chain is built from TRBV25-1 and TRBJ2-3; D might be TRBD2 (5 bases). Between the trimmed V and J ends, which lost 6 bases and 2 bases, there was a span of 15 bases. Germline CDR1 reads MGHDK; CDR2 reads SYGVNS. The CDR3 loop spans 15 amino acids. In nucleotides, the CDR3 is TGTGCCAGCAGGATACGGAGCGGACTCACAGATACGCAGTATTTT. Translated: CASRIRSGLTDTQYF.

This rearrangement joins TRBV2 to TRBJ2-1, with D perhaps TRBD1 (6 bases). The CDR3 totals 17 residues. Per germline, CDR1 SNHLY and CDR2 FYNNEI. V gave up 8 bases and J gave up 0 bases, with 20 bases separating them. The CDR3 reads CASSTLDRLSSYNEQFF. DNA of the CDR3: TGTGCCAGCTCAACTCTGGACAGATTAAGCTCCTACAATGAGCAGTTCTTC.

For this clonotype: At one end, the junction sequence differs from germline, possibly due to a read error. For the CDR3, the DNA is TGTGCCAGCAGTGAACAGGGGGCGATTCGCGAGCAGTACTTC. This codes for CASSEQGAIREQYF. The chain is built from TRBV10-3 and TRBJ2-7; 9 bases line up with TRBD1. This CDR3 is 14 amino acids long. Germline V gene sequence: CDR1 ENHRY, CDR2 SYGVKD.

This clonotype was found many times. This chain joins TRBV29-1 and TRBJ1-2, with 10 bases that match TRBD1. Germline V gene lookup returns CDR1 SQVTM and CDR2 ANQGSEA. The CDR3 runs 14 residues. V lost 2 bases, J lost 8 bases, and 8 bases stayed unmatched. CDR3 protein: CSVEWGGQGFGYTF. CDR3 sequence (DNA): TGCAGCGTTGAATGGGGGGGACAGGGGTTCGGCTACACCTTC.

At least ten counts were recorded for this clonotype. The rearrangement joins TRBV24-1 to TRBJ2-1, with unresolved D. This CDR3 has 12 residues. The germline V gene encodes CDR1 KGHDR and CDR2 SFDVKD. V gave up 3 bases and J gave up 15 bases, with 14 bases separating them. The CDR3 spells CATSDRDRSRFF. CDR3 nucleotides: TGTGCCACCAGTGATCGCGACCGTTCCCGGTTCTTC.

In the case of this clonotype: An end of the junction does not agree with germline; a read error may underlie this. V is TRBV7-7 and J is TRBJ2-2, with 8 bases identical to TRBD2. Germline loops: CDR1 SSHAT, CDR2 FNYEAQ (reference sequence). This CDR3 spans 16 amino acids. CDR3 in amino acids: CASSLTHGTSTGELFF. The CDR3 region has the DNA TGTGCTAGCAGCTTAACCCACGGGACTAGCACCGGGGAGCTGTTTTTT.

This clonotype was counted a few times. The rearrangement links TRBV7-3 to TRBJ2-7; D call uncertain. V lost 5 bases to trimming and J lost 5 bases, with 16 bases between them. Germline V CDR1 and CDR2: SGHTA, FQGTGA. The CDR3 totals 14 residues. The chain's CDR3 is CASSKSGYLHEQYF. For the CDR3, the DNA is TGTGCCAGCAGCAAATCAGGCTACCTCCACGAGCAGTACTTC.

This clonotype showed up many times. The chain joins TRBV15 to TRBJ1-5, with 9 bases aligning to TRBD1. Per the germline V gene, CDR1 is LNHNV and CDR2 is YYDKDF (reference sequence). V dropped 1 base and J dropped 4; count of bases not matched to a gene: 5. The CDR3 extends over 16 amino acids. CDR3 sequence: CATSRARDRVNQPQHF. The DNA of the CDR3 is TGTGCCACCAGCAGAGCCCGGGACAGGGTTAATCAGCCCCAGCATTTT.

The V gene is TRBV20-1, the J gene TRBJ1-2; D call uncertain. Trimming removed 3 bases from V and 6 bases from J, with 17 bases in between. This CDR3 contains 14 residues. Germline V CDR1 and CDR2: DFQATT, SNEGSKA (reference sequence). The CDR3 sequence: CSARPSGIRDGYTF. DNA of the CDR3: TGCAGTGCTAGGCCCAGTGGGATTCGGGATGGCTACACCTTC.

The CDR3 DNA sequence: TGTGCCAGCAGTAGTACAGGGGGCTCGATGGCTTTCTTT. Translated, it gives CASSSTGGSMAFF. This chain uses TRBV2 with TRBJ1-1; 9 bases align to TRBD1. V lost 5 bases and J lost 11; bases outside the gene matches: 9. The CDR3 runs 13 residues. Germline CDR1 is SNHLY and CDR2 is FYNNEI.

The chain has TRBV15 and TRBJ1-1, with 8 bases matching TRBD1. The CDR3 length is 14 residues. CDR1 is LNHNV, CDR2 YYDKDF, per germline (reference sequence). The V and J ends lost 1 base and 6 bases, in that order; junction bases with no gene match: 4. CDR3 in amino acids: CATSRGTGRAEAFF. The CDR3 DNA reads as TGTGCCACCAGCAGAGGGACAGGGCGGGCTGAAGCTTTCTTT.

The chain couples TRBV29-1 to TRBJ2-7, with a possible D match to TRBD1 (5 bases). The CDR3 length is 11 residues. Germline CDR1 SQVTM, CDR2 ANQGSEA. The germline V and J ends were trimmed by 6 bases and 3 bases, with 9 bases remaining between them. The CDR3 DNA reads TGCAGCGTCATCGACAGCTACGAGCAGTACTTC. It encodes CSVIDSYEQYF.

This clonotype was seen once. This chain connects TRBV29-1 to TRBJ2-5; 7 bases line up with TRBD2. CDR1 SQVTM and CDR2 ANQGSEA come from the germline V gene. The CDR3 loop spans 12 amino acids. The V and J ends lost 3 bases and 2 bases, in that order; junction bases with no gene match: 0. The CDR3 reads CSVDGGQETQYF. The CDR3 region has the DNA TGCAGCGTTGACGGGGGGCAAGAGACCCAGTACTTC.

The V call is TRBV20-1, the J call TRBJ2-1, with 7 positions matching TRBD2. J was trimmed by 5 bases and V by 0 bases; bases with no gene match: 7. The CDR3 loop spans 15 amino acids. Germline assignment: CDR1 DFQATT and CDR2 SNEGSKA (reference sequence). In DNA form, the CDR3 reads TGCAGTGCTAGAGATCCCGCGGGAGTGAACAATGAGCAGTTCTTC. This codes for CSARDPAGVNNEQFF.

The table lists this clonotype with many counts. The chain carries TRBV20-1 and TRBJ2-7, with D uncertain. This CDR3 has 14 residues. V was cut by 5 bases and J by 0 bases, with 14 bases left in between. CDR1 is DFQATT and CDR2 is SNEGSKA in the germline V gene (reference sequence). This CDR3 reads CSAQWKTVSYEQYF. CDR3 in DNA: TGCAGTGCTCAGTGGAAGACCGTCTCCTACGAGCAGTACTTC.